This passage covers 7 T cell receptor beta chains from one sample sequenced in a study of T cell repertoires in cytomegalovirus infection. TCRdb re-called the reads through MiXCR, storing one row per CDR3 protein. The data hold around 140,000 distinct CDR3 sequences, with about 6.1% observed a single time. Input material: PBMCs. These receptors all stem from a human donor in good health (CMV status not recorded). Some clones in this sample may be carry-over from other donors' samples.

This clonotype was counted a few times. This sequence joins TRBV5-1 and TRBJ2-5, with TRBD1 matching over 9 bases. CDR3 length: 17 residues. V shed 5 bases and J 0 bases; nucleotides not matched to a gene: 11. From germline, CDR1 is SGHRS and CDR2 YFSETQ. CDR3: CASRSPPGQGDQETQYF. The DNA for the CDR3 is TGCGCCAGCAGATCACCTCCGGGACAGGGTGACCAAGAGACCCAGTACTTC.

This clonotype was picked up a small number of times. V gene TRBV6-2 or TRBV6-3 combines with J gene TRBJ2-5, with 10 bases lining up with TRBD1. Trimming removed 6 bases from V and 3 bases from J; junction bases left unmatched: 4. There are 14 residues in the CDR3. The germline CDR1 and CDR2 sequences are MNHEY and SVGEGT. CDR3 nucleotide sequence: TGTGCCAGCAGCCCCGGGACAGGGGAAGAGACCCAGTACTTC. Protein sequence: CASSPGTGEETQYF.

This clonotype has ten or more counts. The rearrangement links TRBV7-9 to TRBJ2-7; 8 bases line up with TRBD1. Germline V gene data show CDR1 as SEHNR and CDR2 as FQNEAQ (reference sequence). V was pared by 5 bases and J by 1 base, with 7 bases of the junction left unmatched. The CDR3 runs 15 residues. The CDR3 DNA reads as TGTGCCAGCAGCCCACGGACAGGGAATTCCTACGAGCAGTACTTC. Its protein product is CASSPRTGNSYEQYF.

This clonotype was recorded at least ten times. The V call is TRBV7-9, the J call TRBJ1-4, with D hard to call. The CDR3 runs 14 residues. Trimming cost V 1 base and J 5 bases, with 8 bases left between them. Germline-derived CDR1 and CDR2 are SEHNR and FQNEAQ (reference sequence). CDR3 residues: CASSLGTHNEKLFF. For the CDR3, the DNA is TGTGCCAGCAGCTTAGGCACGCACAATGAAAAACTGTTTTTT.

This clonotype is termed medium-sized. DNA for the CDR3: TGTGCCAGCAGCTTATGGGACAGGGGACAGCCCCAGCATTTT. This encodes CASSLWDRGQPQHF. The chain links TRBV7-2 to TRBJ1-5; 10 positions agree with TRBD1. The CDR3 sequence is 14 residues long. CDR1 and CDR2 (germline): SGHTA, FQGNSA. With V trimmed by 2 bases and J by 7 bases, 2 bases remained unmatched.

This clonotype showed up many times. The chain is built from TRBV12-3 or TRBV12-4 and TRBJ1-1; 8 positions agree with TRBD1. The V and J ends lost 5 bases and 4 bases, in that order; junction bases with no gene match: 9. The CDR3 is 15 residues long. The CDR3 loop is CASSPGQGGLTEAFF. The CDR3 DNA sequence: TGTGCCAGCAGTCCAGGACAGGGAGGACTCACTGAAGCTTTCTTT.

This clonotype has only a few counts. V and J are TRBV29-1 and TRBJ2-1, with 7 nucleotides matching TRBD1. The CDR3 has 13 amino acids. Germline values: CDR1 SQVTM, CDR2 ANQGSEA. J gave up 0 bases and V 6 bases, and 2 bases lay outside the gene matches. The CDR3 DNA is TGCAGCGTACAGGGGTACTCCTACAATGAGCAGTTCTTC. It codes for CSVQGYSYNEQFF.